The 18 T cell receptor beta chains presented below share a single source sample, sequenced in a study of PD-L1 blockade in urothelial cancer. Time point: pretreatment peripheral blood. TCRdb keeps only in-frame clones here, not all; method: immunoSEQ multiplex PCR. Here the sample spans some 100,000 clones, more than 70% being singletons. The source material was PBMCs, sampled around atezolizumab (anti-PD-L1) treatment. These receptors were collected from a woman aged 80 or over with urothelial cancer.

The chain has TRBV5-1 and TRBJ2-2, with 14 bases matching TRBD2. The CDR3 spans 16 residues. Germline V gene sequence: CDR1 SGHRS, CDR2 YFSETQ. V lost 4 bases to trimming and J lost 5 bases; unmatched junction nucleotides: 4. The CDR3 loop reads CASSPGLAGGTGELFF. DNA of the CDR3: TGCGCCAGCAGCCCTGGACTAGCGGGAGGTACCGGGGAGCTGTTTTTT. The full variable domain, completed using reference TRBV5-1 and TRBJ2-2, is KAGVTQTPRYLIKTRGQQVTLSCSPISGHRSVSWYQQTPGQGLQFLFEYFSETQRNKGNFPGRFSGRQFSNSRSEMNVSTLELGDSALYLCASSPGLAGGTGELFFGEGSRLTVL.

V usage is TRBV9 and J usage is TRBJ2-1, with 10 bases fitting TRBD1. The germline V gene has CDR1 SGDLS and CDR2 YYNGEE. The CDR3 has 17 amino acids. V lost 4 bases and J lost 7; bases outside the gene matches: 14. The CDR3, as DNA: TGTGCCAGCAGCCCCCCCCGGGGAAGACAGGGGGCGAATGAGCAGTTCTTC. Its translation: CASSPPRGRQGANEQFF.

This rearrangement joins TRBV2 to TRBJ2-1; TRBD2 aligns across 8 bases. The length of the CDR3 is 15 residues. Trimming at V came to 2 bases and at J to 9 bases, leaving 9 bases not matched to a gene. Germline loops: CDR1 SNHLY, CDR2 FYNNEI. CDR3 sequence: CASSERSSGRSEQFF. For the CDR3, the DNA is TGTGCCAGCAGTGAAAGGTCTAGCGGGCGGAGTGAGCAGTTCTTC.

This clone was seen just once. The V call is TRBV7-2, the J call TRBJ2-5, with 10 bases lining up with TRBD2. V trimming: 5 bases; J trimming: 2 bases; junction bases outside the gene matches: 5. The germline gives CDR1 SGHTA, CDR2 FQGNSA. CDR3 length: 15 residues. The CDR3 bases are TGTGCCAGCAGCCCACTGGGACTAGCGCAAGAGACCCAGTACTTC. It translates to CASSPLGLAQETQYF.

The chain employs TRBV19 and TRBJ2-5, with TRBD1 identical over 7 bases. Germline V gives CDR1 LNHDA, CDR2 SQIVND (reference sequence). V was clipped by 6 bases and J by 2 bases; unmatched bases: 6. This CDR3 comprises 14 residues. CDR3: CASSPTGRQETQYF. The CDR3 region has the DNA TGTGCCAGTAGCCCGACAGGGCGGCAAGAGACCCAGTACTTC.

This clone was seen only once. V and J are TRBV5-4 and TRBJ2-1; 9 bases fit TRBD2. The germline V gene has CDR1 SGHNT and CDR2 YYREEE (reference sequence). The CDR3 totals 16 residues. With V trimmed by 7 bases and J by 6 bases, 14 bases remained unmatched. The CDR3 region has the DNA TGTGCCAGCGGCCTAGCCTCTCGGCGGGAGGGCAATGAGCAGTTCTTC. Its protein product is CASGLASRREGNEQFF.

The chain recombines TRBV5-1 with TRBJ1-1; no clear D. The CDR3 totals 15 residues. Trimming shortened V by 3 bases and J by 0 bases, and 12 bases separated the two germline ends. Germline CDR1 is SGHRS and CDR2 is YFSETQ. CDR3 sequence (DNA): TGCGCCAGCAGCTGGAGTCGGGAGATGAACACTGAAGCTTTCTTT. It encodes CASSWSREMNTEAFF.

This chain uses TRBV5-1 with TRBJ2-1; 10 nucleotides line up with TRBD2. The CDR3 length is 15 residues. From germline, CDR1 is SGHRS and CDR2 YFSETQ. V lost 7 bases to trimming and J lost 0 bases; unmatched junction nucleotides: 4. The CDR3 here is CASRPSGSSYNEQFF. CDR3 in DNA: TGCGCCAGCCGACCTAGCGGGAGCTCCTACAATGAGCAGTTCTTC.

The rearrangement uses TRBV19 and TRBJ2-7; the D gene is possibly TRBD2 (6 bases). Germline V gene sequence: CDR1 LNHDA, CDR2 SQIVND (reference sequence). The CDR3 sequence is 13 residues long. The V end was cut by 11 bases, the J end by 2 bases, with 16 bases between. CDR3 sequence reads: CAVGLPPTYEQYF. The DNA of the CDR3 is TGTGCCGTGGGACTCCCTCCCACCTACGAGCAGTACTTC.

The chain is built from TRBV28 and TRBJ2-2, with D possibly being TRBD2 (7 bases). The CDR3 runs to 16 residues. From germline, CDR1 is MDHEN and CDR2 SYDVKM. V was shortened by 3 bases and J by 7 bases, with 18 bases between the two germline ends. The CDR3: CASSFSLGGGHGELFF. DNA of the CDR3: TGTGCCAGCAGTTTTAGCCTCGGCGGGGGCCACGGGGAGCTGTTTTTT.

The V call is TRBV11-2, the J call TRBJ2-3; D is unresolved. The germline gives CDR1 SGHAT, CDR2 FQNNGV. The CDR3 contains 14 residues. V gave up 3 bases and J gave up 2 bases, with 9 bases separating them. CDR3 sequence: CASSFSQNTDTQYF. As DNA, the CDR3 is TGTGCCAGCAGCTTCTCTCAGAACACAGATACGCAGTATTTT. The full variable domain, with the rest looked up from reference TRBV11-2 and TRBJ2-3, is EAGVAQSPRYKIIEKRQSVAFWCNPISGHATLYWYQQILGQGPKLLIQFQNNGVVDDSQLPKDRFSAERLKGVDSTLKIQPAKLEDSAVYLCASSFSQNTDTQYFGPGTRLTVL.

The V and J genes are TRBV28 and TRBJ2-4; a weak D match, TRBD1 (7 bases). CDR1 MDHEN and CDR2 SYDVKM come from the germline V gene. This CDR3 comprises 14 residues. The ends were cut back, 3 bases at V and 6 bases at J, with 12 bases in the middle. CDR3 amino acids: CASSFSGGGNIQYF. DNA of the CDR3: TGTGCCAGCAGTTTTTCAGGGGGAGGAAACATTCAGTACTTC.

The genes are TRBV5-4 and TRBJ2-1, with 10 nucleotides matching TRBD2. This CDR3 spans 17 amino acids. Losses at the gene ends were 0 bases for V and 1 base for J; bases not matched to a gene: 4. Per the germline V gene, CDR1 is SGHNT and CDR2 is YYREEE (reference sequence). CDR3 nucleotide sequence: TGTGCCAGCAGCTTGGCCAGGACTAGCGGTTCCTACAATGAGCAGTTCTTC. Protein: CASSLARTSGSYNEQFF. Together with reference TRBV5-4 and TRBJ2-1, the CDR3 gives the full variable domain: ETGVTQSPTHLIKTRGQQVTLRCSSQSGHNTVSWYQQALGQGPQFIFQYYREEENGRGNFPPRFSGLQFPNYSSELNVNALELDDSALYLCASSLARTSGSYNEQFFGPGTRLTVL.

This clone was detected only once. The chain has TRBV5-1 and TRBJ2-6, with TRBD1 identical over 7 bases. The germline V gene has CDR1 SGHRS and CDR2 YFSETQ. Trimming cost V 5 bases and J 4 bases; bases outside gene matches: 6. CDR3 length equals 15 residues. The CDR3 nucleotides are TGCGCCAGCAGGACCGACAGGGTCGGGGCCAACGTCCTGACTTTC. Its translation: CASRTDRVGANVLTF.

This clone was seen only once. The chain employs TRBV5-6 and TRBJ2-7; TRBD2 might be the D (5 bases). CDR1 SGHDT and CDR2 YYEEEE come from the germline V gene. The CDR3 length is 17 residues. Trimming shortened V by 3 bases and J by 2 bases, and 21 bases separated the two germline ends. In nucleotides, the CDR3 is TGTGCCAGCAGCTCGACTGGGTTAGGCCTGGGAGCCTACGAGCAGTACTTC. Translated: CASSSTGLGLGAYEQYF.

There are a few counts of this clone. The chain joins TRBV6-5 to TRBJ2-3; 11 bases are a match to TRBD2. Germline CDR1 and CDR2: MNHEY and SVGAGI. V lost 2 bases, J lost 3 bases, and 1 base stayed unmatched. The CDR3 length is 15 residues. This CDR3 reads CASSYLAGGTDTQYF. The CDR3 region has the DNA TGTGCCAGCAGTTACCTAGCGGGAGGTACAGATACGCAGTATTTT.

The J gene is TRBJ2-3, the V gene TRBV2; 7 nucleotides line up with TRBD1. The CDR3 contains 14 residues. Germline CDR1 SNHLY, CDR2 FYNNEI. After removal of 6 bases from V and 0 bases from J, the junction contained 3 bases not matched to a gene. The CDR3 DNA reads as TGTGCCAGCAGACCGACAGGGAGCACAGATACGCAGTATTTT. Translation gives CASRPTGSTDTQYF.

In this sample, this clone turned up once. V gene TRBV4-2 combines with J gene TRBJ1-3, with D unclear. Germline V gene lookup returns CDR1 LGHNA and CDR2 YNFKEQ. The CDR3 has 15 amino acids. The V end was cut by 1 base, the J end by 8 bases, with 15 bases between. The CDR3 loop reads CASSQAALGVDTIYF. Here the CDR3 DNA reads TGTGCCAGCAGCCAAGCGGCGCTTGGAGTGGACACCATATATTTT.